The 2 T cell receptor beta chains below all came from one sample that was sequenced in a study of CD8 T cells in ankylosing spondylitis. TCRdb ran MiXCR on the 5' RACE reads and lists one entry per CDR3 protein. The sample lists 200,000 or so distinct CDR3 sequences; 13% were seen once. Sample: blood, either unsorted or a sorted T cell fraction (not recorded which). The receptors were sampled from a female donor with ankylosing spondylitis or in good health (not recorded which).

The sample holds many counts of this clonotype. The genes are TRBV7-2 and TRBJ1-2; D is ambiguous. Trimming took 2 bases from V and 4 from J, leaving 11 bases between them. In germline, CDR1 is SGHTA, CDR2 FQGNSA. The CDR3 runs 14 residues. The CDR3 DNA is TGTGCCAGCAGCTTAACGAATAAGGCCTATGGCTACACCTTC. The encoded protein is CASSLTNKAYGYTF.

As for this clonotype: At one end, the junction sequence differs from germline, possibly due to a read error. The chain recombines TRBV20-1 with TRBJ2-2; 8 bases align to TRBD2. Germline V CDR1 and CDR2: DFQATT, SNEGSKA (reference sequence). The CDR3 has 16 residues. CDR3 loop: CSARAFGRGNTGALFF. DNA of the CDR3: TGCAGTGCCAGGGCGTTCGGGAGGGGAAACACCGGGGCGCTGTTTTTT.